The 18 T cell receptor beta chains below come from one sample, sequenced in a study of blood T cells in healthy people across ages. Primed by a sample-barcoded 5' primer and a J-beta primer mix, a second PCR proceeded for about 6 to 12 cycles. TCRdb used MiXCR to reprocess the 5' RACE reads, holding one entry per CDR3 protein. The table shows about 1.6 million distinct CDR3 sequences, with 34% occurring only once. Source material: blood. The receptors come from a woman aged 30 to 39 in good health.

The genes are TRBV2 and TRBJ2-7, with 7 positions matching TRBD2. J gave up 0 bases and V 3 bases, and 8 bases lay outside the gene matches. Germline-derived CDR1 and CDR2 are SNHLY and FYNNEI. The CDR3 covers 16 residues. The CDR3 sequence: CASSEKVAGPSYEQYF. Written as DNA, the CDR3 is TGTGCCAGCAGTGAGAAGGTAGCGGGTCCCTCCTACGAGCAGTACTTC.

The chain has TRBV9 and TRBJ2-7, with D perhaps TRBD2 (5 bases). Germline lookup yields CDR1 SGDLS and CDR2 YYNGEE. Deletions cut 3 bases from V and 3 bases from J, with 19 bases between. The CDR3 sequence is 16 residues long. The CDR3 region has the DNA TGTGCCAGCAGCGCTCCCCCGGGGTCTCGAAACTACGAGCAGTACTTC. Translated, it gives CASSAPPGSRNYEQYF.

The chain combines TRBV4-2 with TRBJ1-1; D ambiguous. Trimming removed 4 bases at V and 1 base at J, with 13 bases between. The CDR3 has 15 amino acids. CDR1 and CDR2 from the germline V gene are LGHNA and YNFKEQ. The chain's CDR3 is CASSRRGSGNTEAFF. The CDR3 bases are TGTGCCAGCAGCCGCCGGGGTTCAGGGAACACTGAAGCTTTCTTT.

With regard to this clonotype: A much larger clone differs from this one at a single base, so this may be a read error. V is TRBV29-1 and J is TRBJ2-1; 8 bases fit TRBD1. The closer fit of TRBJ2-7 to the DNA end suggests the J call may be wrong. Per the germline V gene, CDR1 is SQVTM and CDR2 is ANQGSEA. The length of the CDR3 is 16 residues. CDR3 protein: CSVGDKDRGSYNEQYF. DNA of the CDR3: TGCAGCGTTGGAGACAAAGACAGGGGTTCCTACAATGAGCAGTACTTC.

This clonotype was seen a few times. The chain carries TRBV25-1 and TRBJ2-7; maybe TRBD1 (5 bases). V shed 2 bases and J shed 2 bases, with 10 bases lying between them. There are 14 residues in the CDR3. Germline CDR1 and CDR2: MGHDK and SYGVNS. Here the CDR3 DNA reads TGTGCCAGCAGTGAACAGGGTAACGCCTACGAGCAGTACTTC. It yields the protein CASSEQGNAYEQYF.

V usage is TRBV5-5 and J usage is TRBJ2-7; 7 bases line up with TRBD2. Germline lookup yields CDR1 SGHKS and CDR2 YYEKEE (reference sequence). This CDR3 region has 14 residues. V was pared by 6 bases and J by 1 base, with 7 bases of the junction left unmatched. CDR3 sequence: CASIPRGGSYEQYF. The DNA of the CDR3 is TGTGCCAGCATCCCTCGGGGAGGGTCCTACGAGCAGTACTTC.

This clonotype has a count of ten or more. The rearrangement uses TRBV20-1 and TRBJ2-1, with 9 bases lining up with TRBD2. Trimming removed 5 bases from V and 4 bases from J; junction bases left unmatched: 12. The CDR3 has 16 amino acids. CDR1 DFQATT and CDR2 SNEGSKA come from the germline V gene (reference sequence). The CDR3 region is CSALPSSGVRYNEQFF. The CDR3 nucleotides read TGCAGTGCTCTTCCTTCTAGCGGGGTACGGTACAATGAGCAGTTCTTC.

The rearrangement links TRBV12-5 to TRBJ2-1; 9 bases align to TRBD1. The CDR3 loop spans 15 amino acids. Germline CDR1 and CDR2: LGHNT and FRNRAP. V trimming: 8 bases; J trimming: 7 bases; junction bases outside the gene matches: 12. The CDR3 loop is CASSLGQGIRNEQFF. CDR3 DNA sequence: TGTGCTAGTAGTCTGGGACAGGGTATCCGGAATGAGCAGTTCTTC.

As to this clonotype: The junction and the germline gene differ at one end; a read error may be behind it. The gene calls are TRBV15 and TRBJ2-7, with a possible D match to TRBD1 (5 bases). Looked up from germline, CDR1 is LNHNV and CDR2 is YYDKDF (reference sequence). This CDR3 spans 15 amino acids. In DNA, the CDR3 is TGTGCCGCCAGCAGGTCCTCGGCAGGGACCTACGAGCAGTACTTC. Amino acid sequence: CAASRSSAGTYEQYF. The full variable domain, in which reference TRBV15 and TRBJ2-7 provide the parts outside the CDR3, is DAMVIQNPRYQVTQFGKPVTLSCSQTLNHNVMYWYQQKSSQAPKLLFHYYDKDFNNEADTPDNFQSRRPNTSFCFLDIRSPGLGDTAMYLCAASRSSAGTYEQYFGPGTRLTVT.

The rearrangement uses TRBV5-1 and TRBJ1-1, with 9 bases identical to TRBD1. The length of the CDR3 is 19 residues. V lost 0 bases and J lost 2; bases outside the gene matches: 14. Germline V CDR1 and CDR2: SGHRS, YFSETQ. DNA for the CDR3: TGCGCCAGCAGCTTGGTTCCCGGGTTGGGACAGGGCCGCAACACTGAAGCTTTCTTT. This codes for CASSLVPGLGQGRNTEAFF.

The table lists this clonotype with a few counts. V is TRBV5-1 and J is TRBJ2-7, with D maybe TRBD2 (5 bases). From germline, CDR1 is SGHRS and CDR2 YFSETQ. The V gene lost 4 bases and the J gene lost 2 bases, with 16 bases spanning the gap. There are 15 residues in the CDR3. The CDR3 DNA sequence: TGCGCCAGCAGCACCATGGGGAGCGCCCCCTACGAGCAGTACTTC. Amino acid sequence: CASSTMGSAPYEQYF.

This sequence joins TRBV27 and TRBJ2-5; 9 nucleotides align to TRBD2. Germline V gene data show CDR1 as MNHEY and CDR2 as SMNVEV (reference sequence). The CDR3 loop spans 16 amino acids. J was trimmed by 1 base and V by 4 bases; bases with no gene match: 7. The CDR3 loop is CASSWGLAGSQETQYF. The DNA of the CDR3 is TGTGCCAGCAGTTGGGGGCTAGCGGGATCCCAAGAGACCCAGTACTTC.

The table lists this clonotype with many counts. The V and J genes are TRBV10-3 and TRBJ2-7, with TRBD1 identical over 12 bases. CDR1 is ENHRY and CDR2 is SYGVKD in the germline V gene. The CDR3 sequence is 14 residues long. J was trimmed by 5 bases and V by 7 bases; bases with no gene match: 6. The CDR3 nucleotides read TGTGCCATCATCCACGGGACAGGGGGCCACGAGCAGTACTTC. It translates to CAIIHGTGGHEQYF.

This clonotype was observed a handful of times. This chain uses TRBV10-3 with TRBJ2-1; a weak D match, TRBD1 (5 bases). Germline V CDR1 and CDR2: ENHRY, SYGVKD. The CDR3 runs to 13 residues. The ends were cut back, 4 bases at V and 7 bases at J, with 11 bases in the middle. The CDR3 DNA sequence: TGTGCCATCAGTGTGGAGTACAGGAATGAGCAGTTCTTC. It codes for CAISVEYRNEQFF.

The sample holds a few counts of this clonotype. The chain is built from TRBV6-6 and TRBJ2-7; D gene unclear. The V end was cut by 0 bases, the J end by 2 bases, with 11 bases between. The germline CDR1 and CDR2 sequences are MNHNY and SVGAGI (reference sequence). The CDR3 covers 15 residues. The CDR3 nucleotides are TGTGCCAGCAGTTACTCCAATAAGTTTCCCTACGAGCAGTACTTC. Its protein product is CASSYSNKFPYEQYF.

The J gene is TRBJ2-1, the V gene TRBV4-1, with 8 positions matching TRBD1. With V trimmed by 3 bases and J by 8 bases, 9 bases remained unmatched. From germline, CDR1 is MGHRA and CDR2 YSYEKL. The CDR3 is made up of 15 amino acids. This CDR3 reads CASSHSFPGGDEQFF. The CDR3 coding sequence is TGCGCCAGCAGCCATTCCTTTCCAGGGGGCGATGAGCAGTTCTTC.

Concerning this clonotype itself: Given a much more abundant clone one base away, this may be a read error. The CDR3 DNA sequence: TGCAGCGTTGGAGGAGGGACAGATGAGCAGTACTTC. Its protein product is CSVGGGTDEQYF. The chain employs TRBV29-1 and TRBJ2-5; TRBD1 might be the D (7 bases). Germline CDR1 SQVTM, CDR2 ANQGSEA. The CDR3 length is 12 residues. V dropped 4 bases and J dropped 11 bases, with 17 bases sitting between them.

This clonotype was observed many times. The chain recombines TRBV24-1 with TRBJ2-7; 9 positions match TRBD1. J lost 6 bases, V lost 10 bases, and 12 bases had no gene match. The length of the CDR3 is 14 residues. CDR1 is KGHDR and CDR2 is SFDVKD in the germline V gene. CDR3 DNA: TGTGCCACTCGGGCGACAGGGGGATCTGGCGAGCAGTACTTC. It yields the protein CATRATGGSGEQYF.